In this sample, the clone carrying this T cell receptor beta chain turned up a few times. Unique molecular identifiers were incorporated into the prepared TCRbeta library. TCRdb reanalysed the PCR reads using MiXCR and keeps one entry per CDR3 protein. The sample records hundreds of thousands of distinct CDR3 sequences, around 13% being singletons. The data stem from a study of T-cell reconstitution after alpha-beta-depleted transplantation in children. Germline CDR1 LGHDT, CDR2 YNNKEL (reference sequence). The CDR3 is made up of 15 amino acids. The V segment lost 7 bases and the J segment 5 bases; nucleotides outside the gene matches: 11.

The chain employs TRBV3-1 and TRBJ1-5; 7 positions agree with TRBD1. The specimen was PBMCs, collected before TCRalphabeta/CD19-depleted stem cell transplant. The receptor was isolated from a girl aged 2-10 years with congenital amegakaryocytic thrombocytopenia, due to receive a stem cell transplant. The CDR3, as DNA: TGTGCCAGCACCTCCTCCCGGACAGGATATCAGCCCCAGCATTTT. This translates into CASTSSRTGYQPQHF.